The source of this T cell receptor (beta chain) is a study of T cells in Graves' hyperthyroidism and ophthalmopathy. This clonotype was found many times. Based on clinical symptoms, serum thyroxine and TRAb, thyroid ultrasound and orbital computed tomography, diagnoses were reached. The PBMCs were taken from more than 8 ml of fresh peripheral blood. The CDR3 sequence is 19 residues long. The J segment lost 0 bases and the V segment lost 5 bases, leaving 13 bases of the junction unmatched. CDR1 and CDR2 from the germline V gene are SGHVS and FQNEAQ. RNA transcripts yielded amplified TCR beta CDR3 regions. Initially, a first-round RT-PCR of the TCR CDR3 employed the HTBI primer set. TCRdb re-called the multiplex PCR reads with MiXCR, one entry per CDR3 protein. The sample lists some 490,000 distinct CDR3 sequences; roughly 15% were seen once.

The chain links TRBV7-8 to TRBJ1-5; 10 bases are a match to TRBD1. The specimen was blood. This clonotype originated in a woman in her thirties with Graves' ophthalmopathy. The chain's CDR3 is CASSGNVGTGVYSNQPQHF. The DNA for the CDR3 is TGTGCCAGCAGCGGCAACGTAGGGACAGGGGTTTATAGCAATCAGCCCCAGCATTTT.